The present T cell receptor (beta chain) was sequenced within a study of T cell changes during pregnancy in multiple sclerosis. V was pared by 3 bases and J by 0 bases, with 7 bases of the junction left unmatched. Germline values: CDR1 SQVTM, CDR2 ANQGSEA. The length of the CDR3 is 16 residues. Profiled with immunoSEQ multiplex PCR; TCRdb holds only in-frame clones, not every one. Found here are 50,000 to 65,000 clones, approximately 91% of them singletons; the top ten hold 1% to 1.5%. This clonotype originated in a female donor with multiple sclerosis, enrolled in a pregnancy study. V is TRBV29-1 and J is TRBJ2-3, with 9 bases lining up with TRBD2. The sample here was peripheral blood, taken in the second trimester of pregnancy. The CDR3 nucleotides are TGCAGCGTTGATAGCGGGGGCCGTGCTAGCACAGATACGCAGTATTTT. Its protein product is CSVDSGGRASTDTQYF.